The 3 T cell receptor beta chains presented below share a single source sample, sequenced in a study of T cells in Graves' hyperthyroidism and ophthalmopathy. Researchers took RNA transcripts and amplified the TCR beta CDR3 regions from them. Using the HTBI primer set, a first-round RT-PCR was run on the TCR CDR3. TCRdb redid the calling of the multiplex PCR reads with MiXCR, one entry per CDR3 protein. The sample lists about half a million distinct CDR3 sequences, around a quarter occurring once. Source material: blood. The receptors originated from a woman in her 30s with Graves' ophthalmopathy.

The J gene is TRBJ2-5, the V gene TRBV12-3 or TRBV12-4; D is possibly TRBD1 or TRBD2 (5 bases each). This CDR3 contains 15 residues. The V gene lost 5 bases and the J gene lost 4 bases, with 17 bases spanning the gap. The CDR3 is CASSTRDGEGETQYF. The CDR3 DNA sequence: TGTGCCAGCAGTACTAGGGACGGAGAAGGAGAGACCCAGTACTTC.

This chain uses TRBV5-6 with TRBJ1-2, with D tentatively TRBD1 (5 bases). The germline gives CDR1 SGHDT, CDR2 YYEEEE. V was pared by 1 base and J by 4 bases, with 11 bases between. This CDR3 contains 14 residues. CDR3 in amino acids: CASSLRQPVYGYTF. As DNA, the CDR3 is TGTGCCAGCAGCTTGAGACAGCCGGTCTATGGCTACACCTTC.

This clonotype was seen many times. The V gene is TRBV27, the J gene TRBJ2-7; 10 bases line up with TRBD1. The CDR3 length is 16 residues. Looked up from germline, CDR1 is MNHEY and CDR2 is SMNVEV (reference sequence). With 3 bases clipped from V and 3 bases from J, the junction kept 8 bases outside the gene matches. The CDR3 is CASSFAGTGAGYEQYF. CDR3 sequence (DNA): TGTGCCAGCAGTTTCGCCGGGACAGGGGCAGGCTACGAGCAGTACTTC.